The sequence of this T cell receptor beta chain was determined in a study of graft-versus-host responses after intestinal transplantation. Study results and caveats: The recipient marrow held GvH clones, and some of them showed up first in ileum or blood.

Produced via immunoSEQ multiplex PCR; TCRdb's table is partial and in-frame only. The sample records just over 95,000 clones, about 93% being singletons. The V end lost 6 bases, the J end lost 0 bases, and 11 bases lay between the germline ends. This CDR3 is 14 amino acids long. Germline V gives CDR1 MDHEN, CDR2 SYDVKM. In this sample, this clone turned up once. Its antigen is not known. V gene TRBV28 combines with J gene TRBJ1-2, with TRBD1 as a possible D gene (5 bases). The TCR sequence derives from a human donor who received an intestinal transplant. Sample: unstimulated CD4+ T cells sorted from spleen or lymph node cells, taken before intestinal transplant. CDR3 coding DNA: TGTGCCAGCAGGGGGACGGGAGCTAACTATGGCTACACCTTC. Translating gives CASRGTGANYGYTF.